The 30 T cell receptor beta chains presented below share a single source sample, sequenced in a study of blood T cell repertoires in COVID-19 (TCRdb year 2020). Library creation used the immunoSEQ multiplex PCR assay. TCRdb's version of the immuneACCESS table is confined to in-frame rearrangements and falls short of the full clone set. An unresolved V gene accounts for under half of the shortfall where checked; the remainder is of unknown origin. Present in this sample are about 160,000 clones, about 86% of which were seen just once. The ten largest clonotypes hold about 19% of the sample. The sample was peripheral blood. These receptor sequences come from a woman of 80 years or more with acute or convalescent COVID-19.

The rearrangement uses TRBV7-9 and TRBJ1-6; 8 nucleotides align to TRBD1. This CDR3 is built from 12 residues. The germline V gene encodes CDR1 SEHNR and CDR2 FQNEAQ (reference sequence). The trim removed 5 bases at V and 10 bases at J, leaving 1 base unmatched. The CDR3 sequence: CASSTGGSPLHF. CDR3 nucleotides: TGTGCCAGCAGCACAGGGGGGTCACCCCTCCACTTT.

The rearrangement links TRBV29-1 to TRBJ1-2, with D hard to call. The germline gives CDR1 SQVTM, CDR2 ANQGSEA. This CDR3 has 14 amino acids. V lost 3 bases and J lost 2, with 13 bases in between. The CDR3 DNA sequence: TGCAGCGTTGACCGGGGAGCTCCGAACTATGGCTACACCTTC. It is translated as CSVDRGAPNYGYTF.

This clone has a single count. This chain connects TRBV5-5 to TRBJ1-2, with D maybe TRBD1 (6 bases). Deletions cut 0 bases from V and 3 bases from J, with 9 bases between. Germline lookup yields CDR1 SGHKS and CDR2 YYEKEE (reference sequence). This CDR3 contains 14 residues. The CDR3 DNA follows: TGTGCCAGCAGCTTGGCAGGGGCTCACTATGGCTACACCTTC. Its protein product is CASSLAGAHYGYTF.

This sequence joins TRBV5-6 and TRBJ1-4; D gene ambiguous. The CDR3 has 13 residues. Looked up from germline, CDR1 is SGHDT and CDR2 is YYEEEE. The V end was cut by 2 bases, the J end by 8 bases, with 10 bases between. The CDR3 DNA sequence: TGTGCCAGCAGCTTTCGGTTTGAGGAAAAACTGTTTTTT. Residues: CASSFRFEEKLFF.

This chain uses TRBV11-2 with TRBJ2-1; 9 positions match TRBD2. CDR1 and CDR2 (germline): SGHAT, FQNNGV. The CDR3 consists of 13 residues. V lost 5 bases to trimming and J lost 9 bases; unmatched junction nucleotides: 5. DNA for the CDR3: TGTGCCAGCAGCCCGACGCGGGAGGGTGAGCAGTTCTTC. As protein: CASSPTREGEQFF.

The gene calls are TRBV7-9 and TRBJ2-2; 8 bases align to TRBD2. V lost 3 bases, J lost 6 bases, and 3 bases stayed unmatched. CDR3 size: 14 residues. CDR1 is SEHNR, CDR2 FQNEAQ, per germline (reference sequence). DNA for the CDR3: TGTGCCAGCAGCTTCAAAGCGGGGGCCGGGGAGCTGTTTTTT. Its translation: CASSFKAGAGELFF.

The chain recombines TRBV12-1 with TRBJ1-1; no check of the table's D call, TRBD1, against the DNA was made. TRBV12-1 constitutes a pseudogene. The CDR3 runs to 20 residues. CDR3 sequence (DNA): TGTGCCAGCAGCTTTGAGGGGACAGGGGTATTCCTTACCTTGAACACTGAAGCTTTCTTT. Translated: CASSFEGTGVFLTLNTEAFF.

The CDR3 coding sequence is TGTGCCAGCAGCTTACTCAGGGGCAGAAACACTGAAGCTTTCTTT. Its protein product is CASSLLRGRNTEAFF. The chain links TRBV6-5 to TRBJ1-1, with D tentatively TRBD1 (6 bases). Between the trimmed V and J ends, which lost 6 bases and 2 bases, there was a span of 16 bases. Germline V gene sequence: CDR1 MNHEY, CDR2 SVGAGI. The CDR3 totals 15 residues.

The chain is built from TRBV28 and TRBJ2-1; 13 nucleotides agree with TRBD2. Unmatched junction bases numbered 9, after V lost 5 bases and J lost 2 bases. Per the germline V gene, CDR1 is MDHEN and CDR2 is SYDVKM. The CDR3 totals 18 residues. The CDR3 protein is CASSPPLLAGGPYNEQFF. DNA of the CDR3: TGTGCCAGCAGTCCCCCACTACTAGCGGGAGGGCCCTACAATGAGCAGTTCTTC.

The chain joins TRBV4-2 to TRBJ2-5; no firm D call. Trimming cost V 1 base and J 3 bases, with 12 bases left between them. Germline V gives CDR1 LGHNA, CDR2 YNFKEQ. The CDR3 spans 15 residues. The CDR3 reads CASSQGLRGEETQYF. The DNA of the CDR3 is TGTGCCAGCAGCCAAGGGCTGCGAGGAGAAGAGACCCAGTACTTC.

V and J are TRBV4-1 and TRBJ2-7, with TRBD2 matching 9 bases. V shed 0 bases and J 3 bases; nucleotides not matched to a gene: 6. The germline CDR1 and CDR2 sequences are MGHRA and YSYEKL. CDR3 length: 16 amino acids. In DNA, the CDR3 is TGCGCCAGCAGCCAAGATTTTAGCGGGAGACTCTACGAGCAGTACTTC. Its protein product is CASSQDFSGRLYEQYF.

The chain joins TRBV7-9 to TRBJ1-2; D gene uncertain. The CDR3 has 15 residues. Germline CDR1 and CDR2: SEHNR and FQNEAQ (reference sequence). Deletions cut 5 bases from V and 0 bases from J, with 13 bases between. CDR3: CASSLLPGANYGYTF. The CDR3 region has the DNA TGTGCCAGCAGCCTCCTCCCAGGCGCTAACTATGGCTACACCTTC.

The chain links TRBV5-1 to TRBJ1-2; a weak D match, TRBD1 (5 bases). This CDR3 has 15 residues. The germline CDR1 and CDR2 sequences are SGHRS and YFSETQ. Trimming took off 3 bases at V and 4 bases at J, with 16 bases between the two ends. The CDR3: CASSSTLQGSYGYTF. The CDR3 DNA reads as TGCGCCAGCAGCTCCACCCTCCAGGGTAGCTATGGCTACACCTTC.

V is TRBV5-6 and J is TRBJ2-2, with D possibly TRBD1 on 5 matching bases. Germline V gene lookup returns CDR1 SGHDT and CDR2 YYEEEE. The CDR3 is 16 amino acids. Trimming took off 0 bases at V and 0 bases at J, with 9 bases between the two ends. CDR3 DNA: TGTGCCAGCAGCTTGGCCACAGGACCGAACACCGGGGAGCTGTTTTTT. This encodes CASSLATGPNTGELFF.

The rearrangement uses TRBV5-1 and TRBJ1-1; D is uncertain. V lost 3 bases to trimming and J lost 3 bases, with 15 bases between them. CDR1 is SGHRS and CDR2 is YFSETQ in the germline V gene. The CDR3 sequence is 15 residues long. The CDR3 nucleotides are TGCGCCAGCAGCTCCCCGGGTCTAAGAGACACTGAAGCTTTCTTT. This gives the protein CASSSPGLRDTEAFF. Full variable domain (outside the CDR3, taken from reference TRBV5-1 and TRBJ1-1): KAGVTQTPRYLIKTRGQQVTLSCSPISGHRSVSWYQQTPGQGLQFLFEYFSETQRNKGNFPGRFSGRQFSNSRSEMNVSTLELGDSALYLCASSSPGLRDTEAFFGQGTRLTVV.

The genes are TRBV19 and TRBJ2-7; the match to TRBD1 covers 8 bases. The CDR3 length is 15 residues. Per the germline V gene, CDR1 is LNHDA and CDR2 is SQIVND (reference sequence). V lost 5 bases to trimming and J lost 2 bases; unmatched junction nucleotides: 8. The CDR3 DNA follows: TGTGCCAGTAGTCTTGACAGGGGTGGGACCTACGAGCAGTACTTC. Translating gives CASSLDRGGTYEQYF.

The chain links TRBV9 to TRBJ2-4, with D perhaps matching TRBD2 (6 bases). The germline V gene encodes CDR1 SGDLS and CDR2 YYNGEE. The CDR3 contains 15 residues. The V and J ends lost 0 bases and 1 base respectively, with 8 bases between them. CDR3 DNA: TGTGCCAGCAGCGTAGTTGGAGGGGCCAAAAACATTCAGTACTTC. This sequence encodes CASSVVGGAKNIQYF.

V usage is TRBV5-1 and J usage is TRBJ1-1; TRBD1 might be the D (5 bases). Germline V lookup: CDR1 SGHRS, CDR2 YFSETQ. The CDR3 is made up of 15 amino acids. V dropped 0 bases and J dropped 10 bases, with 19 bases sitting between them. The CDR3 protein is CASSLEVGAQFGAFF. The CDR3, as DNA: TGCGCCAGCAGCTTGGAGGTAGGGGCCCAATTCGGAGCTTTCTTT.

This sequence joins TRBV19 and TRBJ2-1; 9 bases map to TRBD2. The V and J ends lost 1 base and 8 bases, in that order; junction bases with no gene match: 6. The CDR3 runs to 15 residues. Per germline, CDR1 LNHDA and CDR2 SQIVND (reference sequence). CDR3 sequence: CASSIGRGGADEQFF. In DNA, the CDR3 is TGTGCCAGTAGTATAGGGCGGGGGGGCGCGGATGAGCAGTTCTTC.

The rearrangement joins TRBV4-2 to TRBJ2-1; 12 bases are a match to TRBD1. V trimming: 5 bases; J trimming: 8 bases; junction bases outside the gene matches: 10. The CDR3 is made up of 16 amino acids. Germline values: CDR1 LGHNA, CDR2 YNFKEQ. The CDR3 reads CASSNPGTGGTDEQFF. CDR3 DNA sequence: TGTGCCAGCAGCAACCCAGGGACAGGGGGCACGGATGAGCAGTTCTTC.

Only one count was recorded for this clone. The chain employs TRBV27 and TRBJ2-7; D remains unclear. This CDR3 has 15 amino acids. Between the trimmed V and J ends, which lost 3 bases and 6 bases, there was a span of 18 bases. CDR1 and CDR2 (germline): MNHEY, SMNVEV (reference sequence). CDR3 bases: TGTGCCAGCAGTTTCAGCGTTTCACCCTTCGGCGAGCAGTACTTC. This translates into CASSFSVSPFGEQYF.

CDR3 in DNA: TGCGCCAGCAGCCACCCGGGGGAGGGAGAGACCCAGTACTTC. It translates to CASSHPGEGETQYF. The gene calls are TRBV5-1 and TRBJ2-5, with 7 positions matching TRBD2. CDR1 is SGHRS and CDR2 is YFSETQ in the germline V gene. The CDR3 length is 14 residues. V lost 4 bases to trimming and J lost 4 bases; unmatched junction nucleotides: 7.

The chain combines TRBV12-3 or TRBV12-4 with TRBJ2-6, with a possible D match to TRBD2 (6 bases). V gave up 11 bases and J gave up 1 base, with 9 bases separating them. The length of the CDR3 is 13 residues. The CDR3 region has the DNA TGTGCCGGGGGACTGTCTGGGGCCAACGTCCTGACTTTC. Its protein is CAGGLSGANVLTF.

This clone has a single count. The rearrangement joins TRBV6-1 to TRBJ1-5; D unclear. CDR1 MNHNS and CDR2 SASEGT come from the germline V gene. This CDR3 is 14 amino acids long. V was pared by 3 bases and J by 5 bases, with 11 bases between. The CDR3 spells CASSENRRDQPQHF. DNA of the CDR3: TGTGCCAGCAGTGAGAATAGGAGGGATCAGCCCCAGCATTTT.

CDR3 amino acids: CASSFTGQGGYEQYF. As DNA, the CDR3 is TGTGCCAGCAGCTTCACGGGACAGGGTGGCTACGAGCAGTACTTC. V is TRBV7-9 and J is TRBJ2-7; 9 bases are shared with TRBD1. V lost 3 bases and J lost 3; bases outside the gene matches: 6. CDR1 SEHNR and CDR2 FQNEAQ come from the germline V gene (reference sequence). The CDR3 consists of 15 residues.

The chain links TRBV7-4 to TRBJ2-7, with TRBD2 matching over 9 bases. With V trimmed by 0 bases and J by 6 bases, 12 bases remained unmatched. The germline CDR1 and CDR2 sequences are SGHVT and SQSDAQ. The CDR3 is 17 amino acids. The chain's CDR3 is CASSLAWSGRLYSEQYF. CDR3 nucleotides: TGTGCCAGCAGCTTAGCCTGGAGCGGGAGGCTATATTCCGAGCAGTACTTC.

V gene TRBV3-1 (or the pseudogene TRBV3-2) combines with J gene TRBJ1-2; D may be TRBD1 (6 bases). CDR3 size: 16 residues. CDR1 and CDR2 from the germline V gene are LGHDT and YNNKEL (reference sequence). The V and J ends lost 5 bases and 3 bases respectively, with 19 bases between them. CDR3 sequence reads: CASSRDGEGEDYGYTF. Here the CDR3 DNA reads TGTGCCAGCAGCAGAGACGGGGAGGGGGAGGACTATGGCTACACCTTC.

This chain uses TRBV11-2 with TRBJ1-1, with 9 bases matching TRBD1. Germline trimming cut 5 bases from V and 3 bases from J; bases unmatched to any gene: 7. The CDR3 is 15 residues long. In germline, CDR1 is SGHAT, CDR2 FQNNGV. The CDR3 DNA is TGTGCCAGCAGCCAAGGGACAGGGACGCACACTGAAGCTTTCTTT. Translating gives CASSQGTGTHTEAFF.

DNA of the CDR3: TGTGCCAGCAGTCTCTTCGCGCTAGCGGGAGGTCCCGATTACGAGCAGTACTTC. Translation gives CASSLFALAGGPDYEQYF. The chain combines TRBV6-6 with TRBJ2-7; 11 bases align to TRBD2. V was clipped by 5 bases and J by 4 bases; unmatched bases: 16. CDR1 and CDR2 (germline): MNHNY, SVGAGI (reference sequence). CDR3 size: 18 residues.

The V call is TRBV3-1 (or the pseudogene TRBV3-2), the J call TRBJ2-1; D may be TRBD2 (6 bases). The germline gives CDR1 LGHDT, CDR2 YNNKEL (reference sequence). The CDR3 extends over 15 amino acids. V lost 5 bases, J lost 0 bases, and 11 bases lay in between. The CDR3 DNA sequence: TGTGCCAGCAGCTACGGGACTCACTCCTACAATGAGCAGTTCTTC. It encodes CASSYGTHSYNEQFF.